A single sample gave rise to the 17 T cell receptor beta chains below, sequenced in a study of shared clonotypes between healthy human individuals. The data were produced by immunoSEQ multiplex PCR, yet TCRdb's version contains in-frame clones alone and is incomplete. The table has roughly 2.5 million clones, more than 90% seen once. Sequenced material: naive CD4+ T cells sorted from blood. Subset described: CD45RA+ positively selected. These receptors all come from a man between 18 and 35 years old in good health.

The CDR3 here is CSLKNLAGDTEAFF. The CDR3 bases are TGCAGCTTAAAAAATTTGGCAGGGGACACTGAAGCTTTCTTT. The chain recombines TRBV29-1 with TRBJ1-1, with D possibly matching TRBD1 (6 bases). Germline CDR1 and CDR2: SQVTM and ANQGSEA. Deletions cut 8 bases from V and 3 bases from J, with 19 bases between. The CDR3 is 14 amino acids.

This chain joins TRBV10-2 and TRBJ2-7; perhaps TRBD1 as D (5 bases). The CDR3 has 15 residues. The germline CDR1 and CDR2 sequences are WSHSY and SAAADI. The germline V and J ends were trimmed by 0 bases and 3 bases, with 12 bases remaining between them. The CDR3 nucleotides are TGCGCCAGCAGTGAGTCGACAGTTTTTAGCTACGAGCAGTACTTC. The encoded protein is CASSESTVFSYEQYF.

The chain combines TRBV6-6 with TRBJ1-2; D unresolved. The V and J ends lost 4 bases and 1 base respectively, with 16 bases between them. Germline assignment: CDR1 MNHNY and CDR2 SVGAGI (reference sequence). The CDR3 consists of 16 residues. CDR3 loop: CASSWVLKVRNYGYTF. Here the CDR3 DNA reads TGTGCCAGCAGTTGGGTCCTCAAAGTCCGTAACTATGGCTACACCTTC.

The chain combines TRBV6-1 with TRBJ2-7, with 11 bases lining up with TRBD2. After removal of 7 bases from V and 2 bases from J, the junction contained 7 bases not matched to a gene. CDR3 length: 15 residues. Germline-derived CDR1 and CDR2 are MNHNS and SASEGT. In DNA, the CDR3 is TGTGCCAGCATTTTCGGGACTAGCGGAACCTACGAGCAGTACTTC. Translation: CASIFGTSGTYEQYF.

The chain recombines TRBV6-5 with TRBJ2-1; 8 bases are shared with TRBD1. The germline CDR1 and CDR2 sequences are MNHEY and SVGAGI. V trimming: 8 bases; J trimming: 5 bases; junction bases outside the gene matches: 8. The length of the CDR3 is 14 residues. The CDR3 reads CASERTGRNNEQFF. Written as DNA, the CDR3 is TGTGCCAGCGAAAGGACAGGGAGGAACAATGAGCAGTTCTTC.

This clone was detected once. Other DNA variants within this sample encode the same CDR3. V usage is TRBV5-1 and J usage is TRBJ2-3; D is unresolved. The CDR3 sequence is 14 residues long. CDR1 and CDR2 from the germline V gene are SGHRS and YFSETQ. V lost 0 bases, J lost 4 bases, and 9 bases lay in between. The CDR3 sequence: CASSLGQGPDTQYF. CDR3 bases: TGCGCCAGCAGCTTGGGACAAGGGCCAGATACGCAGTATTTT.

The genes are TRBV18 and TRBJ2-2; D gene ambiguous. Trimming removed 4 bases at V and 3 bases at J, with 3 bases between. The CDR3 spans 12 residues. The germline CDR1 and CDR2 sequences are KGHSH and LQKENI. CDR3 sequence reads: CASSLDTGELFF. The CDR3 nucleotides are TGTGCCAGCTCACTAGACACCGGGGAGCTGTTTTTT.

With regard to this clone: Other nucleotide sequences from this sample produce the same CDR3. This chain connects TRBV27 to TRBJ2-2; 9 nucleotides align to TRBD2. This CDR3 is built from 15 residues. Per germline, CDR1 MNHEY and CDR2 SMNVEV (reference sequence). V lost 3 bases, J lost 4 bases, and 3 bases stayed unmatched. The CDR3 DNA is TGTGCCAGCAGTTTGGCGGGGGGGCCCACCGGGGAGCTGTTTTTT. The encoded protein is CASSLAGGPTGELFF.

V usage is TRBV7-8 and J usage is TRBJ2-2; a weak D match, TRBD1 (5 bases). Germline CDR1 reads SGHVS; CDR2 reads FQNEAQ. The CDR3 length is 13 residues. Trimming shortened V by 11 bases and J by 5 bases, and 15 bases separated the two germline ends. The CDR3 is CAGARGRTGELFF. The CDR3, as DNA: TGTGCCGGAGCAAGGGGCAGAACCGGGGAGCTGTTTTTT.

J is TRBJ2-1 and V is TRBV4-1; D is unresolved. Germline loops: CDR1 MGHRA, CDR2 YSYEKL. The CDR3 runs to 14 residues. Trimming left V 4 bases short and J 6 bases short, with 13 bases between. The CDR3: CASSLHLIGNEQFF. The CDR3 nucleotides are TGCGCCAGCAGCCTCCACCTCATAGGCAATGAGCAGTTCTTC.

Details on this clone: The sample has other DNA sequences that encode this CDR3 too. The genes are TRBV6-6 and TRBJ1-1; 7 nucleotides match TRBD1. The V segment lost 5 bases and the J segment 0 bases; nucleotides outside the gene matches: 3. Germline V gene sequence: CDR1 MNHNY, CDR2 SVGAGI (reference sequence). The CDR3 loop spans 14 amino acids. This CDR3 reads CASSLTGVNTEAFF. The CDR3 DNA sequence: TGTGCCAGCAGTCTAACAGGGGTGAACACTGAAGCTTTCTTT.

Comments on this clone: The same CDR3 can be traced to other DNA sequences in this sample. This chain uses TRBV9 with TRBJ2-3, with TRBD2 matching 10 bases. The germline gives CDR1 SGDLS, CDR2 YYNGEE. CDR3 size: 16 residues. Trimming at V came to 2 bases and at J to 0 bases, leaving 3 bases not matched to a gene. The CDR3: CASSVRTSGSTDTQYF. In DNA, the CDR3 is TGTGCCAGCAGCGTGCGGACTAGCGGAAGCACAGATACGCAGTATTTT. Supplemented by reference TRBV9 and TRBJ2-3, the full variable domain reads DSGVTQTPKHLITATGQRVTLRCSPRSGDLSVYWYQQSLDQGLQFLIQYYNGEERAKGNILERFSAQQFPDLHSELNLSSLELGDSALYFCASSVRTSGSTDTQYFGPGTRLTVL.

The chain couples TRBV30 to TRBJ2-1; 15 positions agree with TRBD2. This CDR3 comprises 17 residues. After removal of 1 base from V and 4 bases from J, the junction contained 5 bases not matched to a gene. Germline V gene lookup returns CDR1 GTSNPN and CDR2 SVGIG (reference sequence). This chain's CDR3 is CAWSGTSGGARYNEQFF. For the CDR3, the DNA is TGTGCCTGGAGTGGGACTAGCGGGGGGGCAAGATACAATGAGCAGTTCTTC.

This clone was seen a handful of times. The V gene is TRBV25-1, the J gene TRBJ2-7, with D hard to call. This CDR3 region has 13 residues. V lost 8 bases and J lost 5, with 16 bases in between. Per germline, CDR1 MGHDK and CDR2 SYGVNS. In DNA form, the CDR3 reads TGTGCCAGCGGTCTGCCCGCCGGCAACGAGCAGTACTTC. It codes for CASGLPAGNEQYF.

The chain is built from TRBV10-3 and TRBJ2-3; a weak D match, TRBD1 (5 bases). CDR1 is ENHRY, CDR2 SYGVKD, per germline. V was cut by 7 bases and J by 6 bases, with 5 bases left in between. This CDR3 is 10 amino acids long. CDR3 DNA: TGTGCCATCAAGGGGGATACGCAGTATTTT. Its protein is CAIKGDTQYF.

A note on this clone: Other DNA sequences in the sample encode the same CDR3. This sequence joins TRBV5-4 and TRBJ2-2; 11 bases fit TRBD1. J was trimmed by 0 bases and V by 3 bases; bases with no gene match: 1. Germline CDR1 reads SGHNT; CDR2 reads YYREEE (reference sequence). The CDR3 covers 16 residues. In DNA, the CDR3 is TGTGCCAGCAGCTCGGGACAGGGGGCGAACACCGGGGAGCTGTTTTTT. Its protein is CASSSGQGANTGELFF.

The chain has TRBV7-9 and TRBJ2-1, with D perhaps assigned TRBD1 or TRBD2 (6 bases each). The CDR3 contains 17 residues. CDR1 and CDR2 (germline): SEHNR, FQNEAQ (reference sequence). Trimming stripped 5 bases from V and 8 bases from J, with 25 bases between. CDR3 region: CASSQGSSGISLDEQFF. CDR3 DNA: TGTGCCAGCAGCCAGGGGAGTAGCGGAATATCTCTTGATGAGCAGTTCTTC. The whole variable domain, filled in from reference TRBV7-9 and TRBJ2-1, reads DTGVSQNPRHKITKRGQNVTFRCDPISEHNRLYWYRQTLGQGPEFLTYFQNEAQLEKSRLLSDRFSAERPKGSFSTLEIQRTEQGDSAMYLCASSQGSSGISLDEQFFGPGTRLTVL.